This is a list of T cell receptor beta chains from one sample in a study of breast tumors, draining lymph nodes, adjacent tissues. Each CDR3 protein is one row after TCRdb ran MiXCR on the multiplex PCR reads. The sample contains 200,000 to 250,000 distinct CDR3 sequences, 32% of which appear only once. The sample consisted of axillary lymph node tissue. Source of these receptors: a female donor with breast cancer. Some clones in this sample may be carry-over from other donors' samples. The CDR3 runs from the conserved cysteine through the conserved F or W. Each record gives: clone size, D gene, V gene, J gene, CDR3 DNA, CDR3 protein. The D gene is left open where the match is weak. Part of the rows lack a size; the others show once, few, many or a class for expanded clones.

clone size: many
D gene: TRBD2
V gene: TRBV5-1
J gene: TRBJ2-5
CDR3 DNA: TGCGCCAGCAGCTGGGAGGGGACTCCGCAAGAGACCCAGTACTTC
CDR3 protein: CASSWEGTPQETQYF

clone size: few
D gene: -
V gene: TRBV6-5
J gene: TRBJ2-2
CDR3 DNA: TGTGCCAGCAGTCACGGAAGGCAGGGCACCGGGGAGCTGTTTTTT
CDR3 protein: CASSHGRQGTGELFF

clone size: -
D gene: TRBD1
V gene: TRBV20-1
J gene: TRBJ2-7
CDR3 DNA: TGCAGTGCTTACAGGGGGACGAACCACGAGCAGTACTTC
CDR3 protein: CSAYRGTNHEQYF

clone size: many
D gene: TRBD1
V gene: TRBV2
J gene: TRBJ1-6
CDR3 DNA: TGTGCCAGCAGGTCCTACAGGGGATCCAATTCACCCCTCCACTTT
CDR3 protein: CASRSYRGSNSPLHF

clone size: many
D gene: TRBD1
V gene: TRBV6-5
J gene: TRBJ2-5
CDR3 DNA: TGTGCCAGCAGTCACTCGATGGCAGGGGGCTTCGAGACCCAGTACTTC
CDR3 protein: CASSHSMAGGFETQYF

clone size: once
D gene: TRBD1
V gene: TRBV9
J gene: TRBJ2-7
CDR3 DNA: TGTGCCAGCAGCCCAAGGACAGGGGGGAGGAACGAGCAGTACTTC
CDR3 protein: CASSPRTGGRNEQYF

clone size: many
D gene: TRBD2
V gene: TRBV20-1
J gene: TRBJ2-1
CDR3 DNA: TGCAGTGCTAGAGGTTCGCTAGCGGATGGGAATGAGCAGTTCTTC
CDR3 protein: CSARGSLADGNEQFF

clone size: -
D gene: -
V gene: TRBV11-2
J gene: TRBJ2-5
CDR3 DNA: TGTGCCAGCGGGGATTTATGGGGATCTGCGTCGTTGGAGACCCAGTACTTC
CDR3 protein: CASGDLWGSASLETQYF

clone size: -
D gene: -
V gene: TRBV24-1
J gene: TRBJ2-1
CDR3 DNA: TGTGCTTCCGGGACTCGTTACAATGAGCAGTTCTTC
CDR3 protein: CASGTRYNEQFF

clone size: many
D gene: -
V gene: TRBV20-1
J gene: TRBJ2-7
CDR3 DNA: TGCAGTGCGGAGGACCTAGGGGCAACCTACGAGCAGTACTTC
CDR3 protein: CSAEDLGATYEQYF

clone size: -
D gene: -
V gene: TRBV20-1
J gene: TRBJ1-6
CDR3 DNA: TGCAGTGCTAGTAGGCCTGGGGGTAATTCACCCCTCCACTTT
CDR3 protein: CSASRPGGNSPLHF

clone size: -
D gene: TRBD1
V gene: TRBV29-1
J gene: TRBJ2-3
CDR3 DNA: TGCAGCGTTGTGGAACAGGGGGGTTTGGATACGCAGTATTTT
CDR3 protein: CSVVEQGGLDTQYF

clone size: -
D gene: -
V gene: TRBV7-2
J gene: TRBJ2-7
CDR3 DNA: -
CDR3 protein: CDSSFYICSAPGGSGSGIYEQYF

clone size: many
D gene: -
V gene: TRBV30
J gene: TRBJ1-2
CDR3 DNA: TGTGCCTGGAGTGGGGCAGATACTAACTATGGCTACACCTTC
CDR3 protein: CAWSGADTNYGYTF

clone size: many
D gene: TRBD2
V gene: TRBV7-2
J gene: TRBJ2-3
CDR3 DNA: TGTGCCAGCAGCACCCGACTAGCGGGAAGGGATACGCAGTATTTT
CDR3 protein: CASSTRLAGRDTQYF